This TCR beta chain was captured in a study of T cells in narcolepsy. At the level of the study: Patients with NT1 or NT2 and healthy control donors were enrolled.

Generated by immunoSEQ multiplex PCR, the TCRdb table keeps only in-frame clones and is missing some. The profile shows over 25,000 clones, roughly 78% of them singletons. About this clone itself: Its antigen is unidentified.

The CDR3 loop spans 15 amino acids. Germline CDR1 is SGHVS and CDR2 is FQNEAQ. Trimming shortened V by 5 bases and J by 3 bases, and 15 bases separated the two germline ends. Overall study results and limits: Autoreactive HCRT-specific and TRIB2-specific clonotypes were marked in same-patient CSF-versus-blood CD4+ comparisons. Blood of same and different patients, but not healthy controls, reportedly held recurring autoreactive clonotypes.

The origin of this receptor is a human donor in good health. The specimen was memory (CD45RA-) CD4+ T cells from blood. The chain carries TRBV7-8 and TRBJ2-3; maybe TRBD1 (5 bases). The CDR3 sequence is CASSAYRKATDTQYF. CDR3 nucleotides: TGTGCCAGCAGCGCCTACAGGAAGGCAACAGATACGCAGTATTTT. The full variable domain, in which reference TRBV7-8 and TRBJ2-3 provide the parts outside the CDR3, is GAGVSQSPRYKVAKRGQDVALRCDPISGHVSLFWYQQALGQGPEFLTYFQNEAQLDKSGLPSDRFFAERPEGSVSTLKIQRTQQEDSAVYLCASSAYRKATDTQYFGPGTRLTVL.